This is a list of T cell receptor beta chains from one sample in a study of Ad26.COV2.S vaccination and SARS-CoV-2 variants. Sequencing used immunoSEQ multiplex PCR; TCRdb keeps in-frame clones, though not all of them. This table has almost 400,000 clones, around 89% appearing once. Specimen: peripheral blood, collected in a trial of Ad26.COV2.S vaccine versus placebo. The receptors here all came from a person aged 18-60 years who received the Ad26.COV2.S COVID-19 vaccine or a placebo. Both conserved end residues are part of each CDR3. Fields, in order: J gene, clone size, D gene, V gene, CDR3 DNA, CDR3 protein. A D gene is named only where the DNA matches it firmly. Clone size, where shown, is once, few, many, or a class for clones that have expanded.

j_gene: TRBJ2-1; abundance: -; d_gene: TRBD2; v_gene: TRBV28; CDR3nt: TGTGCCAGCAGTTTACCGGCGGGGGGGCGGTTCTTC; CDR3aa: CASSLPAGGRFF
j_gene: TRBJ1-2; abundance: -; d_gene: -; v_gene: TRBV6-2/TRBV6-3; CDR3nt: TGTGCCAGCAGTTACTCGGCCGTTGGCAGGGGCTATGGCTACACCTTC; CDR3aa: CASSYSAVGRGYGYTF
j_gene: TRBJ2-1; abundance: -; d_gene: TRBD2; v_gene: TRBV24-1; CDR3nt: TGTGCCACCAGTGGTCCCCTAGCGGGAGCCCTTGCTGAGCAGTTCTTC; CDR3aa: CATSGPLAGALAEQFF
j_gene: TRBJ2-1; abundance: few; d_gene: -; v_gene: TRBV7-2; CDR3nt: TGTGCCAGCAGCTACCCGGGGGCGGGCTATGAGCAGTTCTTC; CDR3aa: CASSYPGAGYEQFF
j_gene: TRBJ2-7; abundance: -; d_gene: TRBD2; v_gene: TRBV7-2; CDR3nt: TGTGCCAGCAGCAACGGACTAGCGGGAGGTCTAGACGAGCAGTACTTC; CDR3aa: CASSNGLAGGLDEQYF
j_gene: TRBJ1-4; abundance: -; d_gene: -; v_gene: TRBV5-1; CDR3nt: TGCGCCAGCAGATTAGGACGTCCTAATGAAAAACTGTTTTTT; CDR3aa: CASRLGRPNEKLFF
j_gene: TRBJ1-1; abundance: -; d_gene: -; v_gene: TRBV7-2; CDR3nt: TGTGCCAGCAGCTTAGCCCCGACAGGTTTGAACACTGAAGCTTTCTTT; CDR3aa: CASSLAPTGLNTEAFF
j_gene: TRBJ2-7; abundance: -; d_gene: -; v_gene: TRBV7-8; CDR3nt: TGTGCCAGCAGCTGGCGACCGGTAGGCGAGCAGTACTTC; CDR3aa: CASSWRPVGEQYF
j_gene: TRBJ2-4; abundance: -; d_gene: TRBD2; v_gene: TRBV9; CDR3nt: TGTGCCAGCAGCGTAGGCGCTAGCGGGAGGGTTCTCTACTTC; CDR3aa: CASSVGASGRVLYF
j_gene: TRBJ1-5; abundance: -; d_gene: -; v_gene: TRBV28; CDR3nt: TGTGCCAGCAGTTTCGCAGGGTTGGGGCAGCCCCAGCATTTT; CDR3aa: CASSFAGLGQPQHF
j_gene: TRBJ1-1; abundance: once; d_gene: -; v_gene: TRBV5-4; CDR3nt: TGTGCCAGCAGCTTAGCAGGGCGAGATGAAGCTTTCTTT; CDR3aa: CASSLAGRDEAFF
j_gene: TRBJ1-1; abundance: -; d_gene: -; v_gene: TRBV20-1; CDR3nt: TGCAGTGCTAGTAGACCGGGATGGGTAACTGAAGCTTTCTTT; CDR3aa: CSASRPGWVTEAFF
j_gene: TRBJ2-7; abundance: -; d_gene: -; v_gene: TRBV4-1; CDR3nt: TGCGCCAGCAGCCAAGACATCGGGATAAGGGTCCACGAGCAGTACTTC; CDR3aa: CASSQDIGIRVHEQYF
j_gene: TRBJ1-2; abundance: -; d_gene: -; v_gene: TRBV3-1/TRBV3-2; CDR3nt: TGTGCCAGCAGCCAAACCAAACAGGCGAGGTGCACCTTC; CDR3aa: CASSQTKQARCTF
j_gene: TRBJ1-4; abundance: -; d_gene: -; v_gene: TRBV28; CDR3nt: TGTGCCAGCAGTTTCTCAGGGTGGAATACTGAAAAACTGTTTTTT; CDR3aa: CASSFSGWNTEKLFF
j_gene: TRBJ2-3; abundance: -; d_gene: TRBD2; v_gene: TRBV5-1; CDR3nt: TGCGCCAGCAGCTCGGGACTAGCGGGATGGACGGATACGCAGTATTTT; CDR3aa: CASSSGLAGWTDTQYF
j_gene: TRBJ2-1; abundance: -; d_gene: TRBD2; v_gene: TRBV4-1; CDR3nt: TGCGCCAGCAGCCTCGGACTAGCAGGCTCCTACAATGAGCAGTTCTTC; CDR3aa: CASSLGLAGSYNEQFF
j_gene: TRBJ2-3; abundance: -; d_gene: -; v_gene: TRBV5-6; CDR3nt: TGTGCCAGCAGCTTGACAGCTAGCACAGATACGCAGTATTTT; CDR3aa: CASSLTASTDTQYF
j_gene: TRBJ1-4; abundance: -; d_gene: TRBD1; v_gene: TRBV5-6; CDR3nt: TGTGCCAGCAGCTTACTACTTCGGGGACAGCGTAATGAAAAACTGTTTTTT; CDR3aa: CASSLLLRGQRNEKLFF
j_gene: TRBJ2-7; abundance: -; d_gene: -; v_gene: TRBV5-4; CDR3nt: TGTGCCAGCAGCTTGAGTGACTCCTCCTACGAGCAGTACTTC; CDR3aa: CASSLSDSSYEQYF
j_gene: TRBJ1-5; abundance: few; d_gene: -; v_gene: TRBV7-9; CDR3nt: TGTGCCAGCAGCCGGAACGATCAGCCCCAGCATTTT; CDR3aa: CASSRNDQPQHF
j_gene: TRBJ1-6; abundance: -; d_gene: -; v_gene: TRBV28; CDR3nt: TGTGCCAGCAGTTACCCCGGACGGGGGAATTCACCCCTCCACTTT; CDR3aa: CASSYPGRGNSPLHF
j_gene: TRBJ1-4; abundance: -; d_gene: -; v_gene: TRBV7-9; CDR3nt: TGTGCCAGCAGCTCTGGGGGTCGCAATGAAAAACTGTTTTTT; CDR3aa: CASSSGGRNEKLFF
j_gene: TRBJ2-3; abundance: few; d_gene: -; v_gene: TRBV5-1; CDR3nt: TGCGCCAGCAGCTCCGGGACTCCCACAGATACGCAGTATTTT; CDR3aa: CASSSGTPTDTQYF
j_gene: TRBJ2-1; abundance: -; d_gene: TRBD1; v_gene: TRBV13; CDR3nt: TGTGCCAGCAGCCCATCCCCCGGGACAGGGGGCTCTGATGAGCAGTTCTTC; CDR3aa: CASSPSPGTGGSDEQFF
j_gene: TRBJ1-4; abundance: -; d_gene: -; v_gene: TRBV6-2/TRBV6-3; CDR3nt: TGTGCCAGCAGTTACACATCGACGGTGGGAAAACTGTTTTTT; CDR3aa: CASSYTSTVGKLFF
j_gene: TRBJ2-1; abundance: -; d_gene: TRBD2; v_gene: TRBV6-5; CDR3nt: TGTGCCAGCAGGAAGGGCGGCGGGGGTTACAATGAGCAGTTCTTC; CDR3aa: CASRKGGGGYNEQFF
j_gene: TRBJ1-1; abundance: few; d_gene: TRBD1; v_gene: TRBV2; CDR3nt: TGTGCCAGCAGTGAAGAGACAGGGGACACTGAAGCTTTCTTT; CDR3aa: CASSEETGDTEAFF
j_gene: TRBJ2-3; abundance: -; d_gene: -; v_gene: TRBV3-1/TRBV3-2; CDR3nt: TGTGCCAGCAGCCAATCTGGAGGGGGAGGGCCGGGAGATACGCAGTATTTT; CDR3aa: CASSQSGGGGPGDTQYF
j_gene: TRBJ2-7; abundance: -; d_gene: -; v_gene: TRBV28; CDR3nt: TGTGCCAGCGTGCGACCGGGCTCCTACGAGCAGTACTTC; CDR3aa: CASVRPGSYEQYF
j_gene: TRBJ2-7; abundance: -; d_gene: TRBD2; v_gene: TRBV30; CDR3nt: TGTGCCTGGAGTGTGGGACTAGCGGGAGCTGGGGAGCAGTACTTC; CDR3aa: CAWSVGLAGAGEQYF
j_gene: TRBJ1-4; abundance: once; d_gene: -; v_gene: TRBV11-2; CDR3nt: TGTGCCAGCAGCAGGGCGAATGAAAAACTGTTTTTT; CDR3aa: CASSRANEKLFF
j_gene: TRBJ1-3; abundance: few; d_gene: -; v_gene: TRBV6-2/TRBV6-3; CDR3nt: TGTGCCAGCAGTTACGTGAGGGCGGAATCCTCTGGAAACACCATATATTTT; CDR3aa: CASSYVRAESSGNTIYF
j_gene: TRBJ2-1; abundance: once; d_gene: -; v_gene: TRBV15; CDR3nt: TGTGCCACCAGCAGAGTTCCCCCAGGTACAAGGTACAATGAGCAGTTCTTC; CDR3aa: CATSRVPPGTRYNEQFF
j_gene: TRBJ2-1; abundance: once; d_gene: -; v_gene: TRBV6-5; CDR3nt: TGTGCCTGCTCCTTCAAGACTCCGAATGAGCAGTTCTTC; CDR3aa: CACSFKTPNEQFF
j_gene: TRBJ2-3; abundance: -; d_gene: TRBD1; v_gene: TRBV6-5; CDR3nt: TGTGCCACCAGACAGGGTTCCACAGATACGCAGTATTTT; CDR3aa: CATRQGSTDTQYF
j_gene: TRBJ2-6; abundance: -; d_gene: -; v_gene: TRBV9; CDR3nt: TGTGCCAGCAGTGACAGGGACACTCCCCGGGGGGGGGCCAACGTCCTGACTTTC; CDR3aa: CASSDRDTPRGGANVLTF
j_gene: TRBJ2-5; abundance: -; d_gene: -; v_gene: TRBV7-6; CDR3nt: TGTGCCAGCAGCTTAAGTACGGGAGATACGGAGACCCAGTACTTC; CDR3aa: CASSLSTGDTETQYF
j_gene: TRBJ2-7; abundance: few; d_gene: TRBD1; v_gene: TRBV5-1; CDR3nt: TGCGCCAGCAGCTTGAAGGGGGACAGAATCTACGAGCAGTACTTC; CDR3aa: CASSLKGDRIYEQYF
j_gene: TRBJ2-3; abundance: -; d_gene: -; v_gene: TRBV28; CDR3nt: TGTGCCAGCAGCCCCTCCGGATCGGGGCTGCACAGGGATACGCAGTATTTT; CDR3aa: CASSPSGSGLHRDTQYF
j_gene: TRBJ1-4; abundance: -; d_gene: -; v_gene: TRBV9; CDR3nt: TGTGCCAGCAGCGGAAGAGTAGACGAGGCAGCTAATGAAAAACTGTTTTTT; CDR3aa: CASSGRVDEAANEKLFF